These 14 T cell receptor beta chains were sequenced from one sample in a study of OX40 agonist ivuxolimab in advanced cancers. Method: immunoSEQ multiplex PCR; TCRdb's copy keeps in-frame clones and lacks some. Here the sample spans tens of thousands of clones, roughly 80% being singletons. Sequencing used CD4+ or CD8+ T cells sorted from blood, obtained in a trial of the OX40 agonist ivuxolimab. These receptor sequences come from an adult with an advanced solid tumor such as melanoma, head and neck, liver or kidney cancer.

As concerns this clone: At one end, the junction sequence differs from germline, possibly due to a read error. This sequence joins TRBV6-5 and TRBJ1-2; D remains ambiguous. The germline gives CDR1 MNHEY, CDR2 SVGAGI. CDR3 length equals 13 residues. CDR3 nucleotides: TGTGCCAGCAGTTACTCAACAACCTATGTCTACACCTTC. Translation: CASSYSTTYVYTF.

The rearrangement uses TRBV7-9 and TRBJ2-2; D not certain. The CDR3 has 16 amino acids. Trimming took 0 bases from V and 4 from J, leaving 12 bases between them. Germline V gene lookup returns CDR1 SEHNR and CDR2 FQNEAQ (reference sequence). DNA of the CDR3: TGTGCCAGCAGCTTAGCCCCCGGGTCTTCCACCGGGGAGCTGTTTTTT. Translation gives CASSLAPGSSTGELFF.

The rearrangement links TRBV9 to TRBJ2-1, with 8 nucleotides matching TRBD2. Per germline, CDR1 SGDLS and CDR2 YYNGEE. This CDR3 spans 15 amino acids. V gave up 2 bases and J gave up 4 bases; unmatched junction bases: 5. The CDR3 DNA is TGTGCCAGCAGCGTTAGCGGGGCAAAATACAATGAGCAGTTCTTC. Protein product: CASSVSGAKYNEQFF.

This sequence joins TRBV7-6 and TRBJ2-7; maybe TRBD2 (5 bases). The CDR3 runs 13 residues. Germline values: CDR1 SGHVS, CDR2 FNYEAQ. Between the trimmed V and J ends, which lost 3 bases and 7 bases, there was a span of 13 bases. The CDR3 loop is CASSLGGSNEQYF. The CDR3 DNA sequence: TGTGCCAGCAGCTTGGGTGGGAGTAATGAGCAGTACTTC. Variable domain in full (rest from reference TRBV7-6 and TRBJ2-7): GAGVSQSPRYKVTKRGQDVALRCDPISGHVSLYWYRQALGQGPEFLTYFNYEAQQDKSGLPNDRFSAERPEGSISTLTIQRTEQRDSAMYRCASSLGGSNEQYFGPGTRLTVT.

This chain joins TRBV7-2 and TRBJ2-7, with D uncertain. Germline assignment: CDR1 SGHTA and CDR2 FQGNSA. The CDR3 is 14 amino acids. Trimming removed 5 bases at V and 2 bases at J, with 13 bases between. CDR3 nucleotides: TGTGCCAGCAGCCAACTCACAGAACCCTACGAGCAGTACTTC. Protein sequence: CASSQLTEPYEQYF.

This clone qualifies as medium-sized. Different DNA sequences within this sample yield the same CDR3. V usage is TRBV6-1 and J usage is TRBJ1-2; weak D call: TRBD1 (5 bases). Germline CDR1 reads MNHNS; CDR2 reads SASEGT. This CDR3 contains 15 residues. V lost 3 bases and J 0 bases, leaving 11 bases between the germline ends. CDR3 sequence reads: CASSEGRGPNYGYTF. DNA of the CDR3: TGTGCCAGCAGTGAGGGTCGGGGCCCTAACTATGGCTACACCTTC.

This clone occurred a few times. The chain has TRBV7-8 and TRBJ2-1; 7 bases line up with TRBD2. The CDR3 contains 18 residues. The trim removed 2 bases at V and 6 bases at J, leaving 16 bases unmatched. Germline V gene lookup returns CDR1 SGHVS and CDR2 FQNEAQ. DNA of the CDR3: TGTGCCAGCAGCTTAACAAGTTCTAGCGGACCGCTTGGCAATGAGCAGTTCTTC. This encodes CASSLTSSSGPLGNEQFF.

The chain has TRBV5-6 and TRBJ2-3, with D unresolved. CDR3 length equals 14 residues. Germline values: CDR1 SGHDT, CDR2 YYEEEE. V dropped 0 bases and J dropped 6 bases, with 11 bases sitting between them. The DNA for the CDR3 is TGTGCCAGCAGCTTGGGCCTAGGAGTCGATACGCAGTATTTT. Protein product: CASSLGLGVDTQYF.

This clone turned up a few times. The CDR3 loop is CASFGGNDGELFF. CDR3 sequence (DNA): TGTGCCAGCTTCGGCGGGAATGACGGGGAGCTGTTTTTT. The chain combines TRBV7-8 with TRBJ2-2; D is perhaps TRBD2 (6 bases). V lost 8 bases and J 7 bases, leaving 14 bases between the germline ends. Germline V gene lookup returns CDR1 SGHVS and CDR2 FQNEAQ. The CDR3 consists of 13 residues.

The rearrangement links TRBV13 to TRBJ2-5; possible D gene TRBD2, 6 bases. Germline lookup yields CDR1 PRHDT and CDR2 FYEKMQ (reference sequence). Trimming shortened V by 5 bases and J by 2 bases, and 12 bases separated the two germline ends. The CDR3 covers 14 residues. Here the CDR3 reads CASSHSGLQETQYF. CDR3 nucleotide sequence: TGTGCCAGCAGCCATAGCGGATTACAAGAGACCCAGTACTTC.

The rearrangement joins TRBV28 to TRBJ2-1, with 12 nucleotides matching TRBD2. CDR3 length: 14 amino acids. Germline lookup yields CDR1 MDHEN and CDR2 SYDVKM. Germline trimming cut 6 bases from V and 10 bases from J; bases unmatched to any gene: 7. The CDR3 DNA sequence: TGTGCCAGCAGGACACTAGCGGGAGGATGGGAGCAGTTCTTC. Amino acid sequence: CASRTLAGGWEQFF.

This rearrangement joins TRBV27 to TRBJ1-2, with 10 bases lining up with TRBD1. V lost 7 bases and J lost 5; bases outside the gene matches: 10. Germline V gene data show CDR1 as MNHEY and CDR2 as SMNVEV (reference sequence). This CDR3 is built from 15 residues. CDR3 residues: CASNPGTGVGYGYTF. CDR3 bases: TGTGCCAGCAATCCTGGGACAGGGGTGGGATATGGCTACACCTTC.

The rearrangement uses TRBV7-9 and TRBJ2-7, with D possibly being TRBD2 (5 bases). The CDR3 length is 12 residues. Trimming pared 5 bases from V and 3 bases from J, leaving 8 bases between. Germline CDR1 reads SEHNR; CDR2 reads FQNEAQ (reference sequence). The CDR3 DNA reads as TGTGCCAGCAGCCCCGGGGACTACGAGCAGTACTTC. Translated, it gives CASSPGDYEQYF.

The rearrangement links TRBV5-1 to TRBJ2-7; D is uncertain. This CDR3 has 13 amino acids. Germline CDR1 reads SGHRS; CDR2 reads YFSETQ. The V and J ends lost 0 bases and 4 bases respectively, with 8 bases between them. CDR3 nucleotides: TGCGCCAGCAGCTTGGTGACGGGTTACGAGCAGTACTTC. It is translated as CASSLVTGYEQYF.